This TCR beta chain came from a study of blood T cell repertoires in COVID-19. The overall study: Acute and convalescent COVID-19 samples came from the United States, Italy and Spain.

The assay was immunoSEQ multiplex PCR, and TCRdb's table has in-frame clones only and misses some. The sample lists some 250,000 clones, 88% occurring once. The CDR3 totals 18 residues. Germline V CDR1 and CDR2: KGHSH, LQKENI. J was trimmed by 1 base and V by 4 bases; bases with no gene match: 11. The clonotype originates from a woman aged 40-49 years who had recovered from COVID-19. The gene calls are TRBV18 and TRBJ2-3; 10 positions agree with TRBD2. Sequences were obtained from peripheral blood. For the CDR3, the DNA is TGTGCCAGCTCACTCACGATCCTAGCGGGAGTTGGCACAGATACGCAGTATTTT. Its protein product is CASSLTILAGVGTDTQYF.